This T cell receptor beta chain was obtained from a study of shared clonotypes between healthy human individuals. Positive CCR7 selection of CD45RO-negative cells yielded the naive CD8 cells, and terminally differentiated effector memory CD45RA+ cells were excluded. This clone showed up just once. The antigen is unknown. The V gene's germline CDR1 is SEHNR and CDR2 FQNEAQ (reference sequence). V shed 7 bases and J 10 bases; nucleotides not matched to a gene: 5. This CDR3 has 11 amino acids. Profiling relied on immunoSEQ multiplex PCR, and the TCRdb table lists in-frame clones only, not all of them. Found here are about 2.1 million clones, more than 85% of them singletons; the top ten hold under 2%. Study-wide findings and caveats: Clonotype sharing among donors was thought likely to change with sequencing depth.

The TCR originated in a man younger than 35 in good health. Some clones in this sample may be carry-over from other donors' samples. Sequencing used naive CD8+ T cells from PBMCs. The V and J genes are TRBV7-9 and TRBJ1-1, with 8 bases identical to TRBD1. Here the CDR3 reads CASNQQGGAFF. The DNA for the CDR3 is TGTGCCAGCAACCAACAGGGGGGAGCTTTCTTT.